Below are 10 T cell receptor beta chains sequenced from a single sample in a study of monozygotic twins with inflammatory bowel disease. Following a re-call of the 5' RACE reads, TCRdb has one entry per CDR3 protein and lacks DNA. This sample's clone table lists just over 300,000 distinct CDR3 sequences. The sequencing sample was made of blood. The receptors come from a human donor with ulcerative colitis or Crohn's disease, or a healthy co-twin of an affected twin (not recorded which).

This chain connects TRBV5-1 to TRBJ1-2; the D gene TCRdb calls, TRBD1, cannot be checked with no DNA. The CDR3 consists of 15 residues. Germline V gene data show CDR1 as SGHRS and CDR2 as YFSETQ. Here the CDR3 reads CASSPGDSRSYGYTF.

This sequence joins TRBV11-3 and TRBJ2-7; TCRdb names TRBD1, which stays unverified in the absence of DNA. The CDR3 covers 13 residues. From germline, CDR1 is SGHNT and CDR2 YENEEA. CDR3 protein: CASSRTGTYEQYF.

The chain joins TRBV10-3 to TRBJ1-2. CDR1 is ENHRY and CDR2 is SYGVKD in the germline V gene. CDR3 size: 12 residues. CDR3 in amino acids: CAISEGLYGYTF.

The V call is TRBV4-3, the J call TRBJ1-5. This CDR3 contains 14 residues. Germline lookup yields CDR1 LGHNA and CDR2 YSLEER. CDR3 sequence: CASSLLFGDQPQHF.

V gene TRBV12-3 or TRBV12-4 combines with J gene TRBJ2-2. CDR3 length equals 15 residues. This CDR3 is CASSTRGRNTGELFF.

V and J are TRBV29-1 and TRBJ2-5; TCRdb gives TRBD2 as the D gene, but with no DNA this cannot be confirmed. The CDR3 is made up of 14 amino acids. CDR1 SQVTM and CDR2 ANQGSEA come from the germline V gene. The chain's CDR3 is CSVGIAGVKETQYF.

The chain employs TRBV11-2 and TRBJ2-1; TCRdb indicates TRBD2, and absent DNA this call remains unverified. CDR1 SGHAT and CDR2 FQNNGV come from the germline V gene. This CDR3 region has 18 residues. The CDR3 reads CASSFPGLAGGAQNEQFF.

The gene calls are TRBV20-1 and TRBJ1-5. The CDR3 is made up of 12 amino acids. Per germline, CDR1 DFQATT and CDR2 SNEGSKA (reference sequence). CDR3 amino acids: CSAGNSNQPQHF.

The chain links TRBV12-3 or TRBV12-4 to TRBJ1-4; without DNA, the TCRdb call of TRBD1 cannot be checked. This CDR3 region has 15 residues. The CDR3 spells CASSANRAANEKLFF.

The gene calls are TRBV12-3 or TRBV12-4 and TRBJ2-1. The CDR3 length is 15 residues. The CDR3 region is CASSLGWTQANVQFF.